Included here is one T cell receptor beta chain sequence, with context. Antigen specificity is unknown. The data were obtained in a study of T-cell reconstitution after alpha-beta-depleted transplantation in children. Trimming stripped 5 bases from V and 2 bases from J, with 7 bases between. Germline V lookup: CDR1 LGHDT, CDR2 YNNKEL (reference sequence). This CDR3 is 12 amino acids long. Findings and limits, study-wide: There were reportedly several hundred expanded graft clones from which alpha-beta T cells came about two months after transplant. For some patients, TCRbeta diversity was high at day 60 because of recipient T cells and thymic progenitors that survived. T-cell counts and diversity at one year following transplant were attributed mainly to newly produced T cells.

Researchers prepared the TCRbeta library using unique molecular identifiers, the study reports. TCRdb reprocessed the PCR reads via MiXCR and lists one record per CDR3 protein. The top ten hold about 0.79% of the sample, which has 700,000 or so distinct CDR3 sequences, about 12% seen once. The material was PBMCs, obtained before TCRalphabeta/CD19-depleted stem cell transplant. The rearrangement joins TRBV3-1 to TRBJ2-7; unclear D gene. The clonotype was recovered from a girl aged 2 to 10 with congenital amegakaryocytic thrombocytopenia, due to receive a stem cell transplant. The chain's CDR3 is CASSFQPYEQYF. The CDR3 coding sequence is TGTGCCAGCAGCTTCCAGCCCTACGAGCAGTACTTC.